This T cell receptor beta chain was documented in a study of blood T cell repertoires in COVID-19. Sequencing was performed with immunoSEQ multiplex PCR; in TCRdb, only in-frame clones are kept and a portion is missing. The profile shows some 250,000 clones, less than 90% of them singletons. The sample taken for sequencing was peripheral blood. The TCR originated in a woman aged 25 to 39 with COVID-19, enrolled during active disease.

CDR3 residues: CASSPETGDEQYF. The CDR3 bases are TGCGCCAGCAGCCCCGAAACAGGGGACGAGCAGTACTTC. The rearrangement uses TRBV4-1 and TRBJ2-7, with TRBD1 matching 7 bases. In germline, CDR1 is MGHRA, CDR2 YSYEKL. V trimming: 4 bases; J trimming: 5 bases; junction bases outside the gene matches: 5. This CDR3 spans 13 amino acids.